This T cell receptor (beta chain) derives from a study of shared clonotypes between healthy human individuals (TCRdb year 2020). At the level of the whole study: The cohort included three men and a couple of women between 18 and 49 years of age. Different laboratories and diverse techniques were used to prepare libraries and sequence TCR repertoires, to increase sequencing depth and limit assay-specific biases. Blood TCR repertoires of a handful of healthy adults were deeply sequenced to estimate repertoire size and the extent of clonotype sharing between individuals. Leukapheresis yielded between about 0.85 and 10 billion PBMCs per donor. For each donor, CD4 naive and CD4 memory were each given three plates, CD8 naive was given two plates, and CD8 memory was given one plate.

From cysteine to phenylalanine, the CDR3 is 14 amino acids long. Here the CDR3 DNA is all that survives: 42 bases in frame from base 1. V is reduced by 3 bases and J by 0 bases, leaving a spacing of 9 bases between them. The germline V gene yields SQVTM for CDR1 and ANQGSEA for CDR2. Donors were healthy HIV-negative adults with no recently reported acute infections or vaccinations. Every donor was a Caucasian adult residing in Nashville, Tennessee, USA. CD4+ T cells were enriched by magnetic negative selection, after which naive cells were positively selected on CD45RA and the negative fraction was taken as the memory subset. Blood was obtained by leukapheresis, after which PBMCs were separated by Ficoll-Histopaque density gradient centrifugation and cryopreserved in liquid nitrogen vapor phase. Purity and quantity of every magnetically sorted T cell population were checked by analytical flow cytometry. From each sorted fraction, genomic DNA was isolated and quantified by UV absorbance on a Nanodrop 2000c.

Broader findings and caveats from the paper: Compared with non-shared clonotypes, clonotypes shared by all four sorted-subset donors had higher generation probabilities. Pairwise subsampling led to the expectation that sequencing depth would affect the degree of clonotype sharing among donors. Sharing across a handful of donors was observed for 5% to 6.5% of naive CD4, 3% to 4% of naive CD8, over 2% of memory CD4, and around 0.42% of memory CD8 clonotypes. The small number of donors limited the genetic and exposure-history diversity represented. Rarefaction of sorted-subset datasets indicated incomplete sequencing despite the large sequencing depth. Sampling was restricted to blood, and TCR repertoires in tissue are likely to differ from TCR repertoires in blood. Estimated clonotype richness was generally larger for naive than for memory subsets.

TCR CDR3 regions were amplified from genomic DNA by multiplex PCR using the deep immunoSEQ assay. For each cell subset, the extracted genomic DNA was distributed evenly across all wells of several immunoSEQ 96-well plates, and each plate served as one replicate. For sorted subsets, around 0.2 ug genomic DNA, equal to some 30,000 T cell genomes, was loaded into each replicate PCR. The purified libraries were quantified using a Qubit 3.0 fluorometer, sized with a Bioanalyzer 2100, and then quantified again using the KAPA Library Quantification kit. Every immunoSEQ 96-well plate was sequenced on a separate single-read 150-cycle Illumina NextSeq 550 flow cell. Per the original workflow: The immunoSEQ output contained only junctional sequences without quality scores, so filtering could not match that applied to full-length reads. To assign V/J genes and CDR3, sequences were annotated using PyIR, a Python wrapper for IgBLAST v1.9, with IMGT germline references. Reads with weak V/J assignments (E-value above 1e-6), missing CDR3, stop codons, out-of-frame junctions, or ambiguous translated residues were removed. V3J clonotypes were defined by identical inferred V gene, J gene, and CDR3 amino acid sequence. The percentage overlap between two repertoires was calculated by dividing the number of shared unique clonotypes by the size of the smaller repertoire. Three approaches were used to assess repertoire richness: RTK rarefaction, the Chao1 estimator, and Recon v2.1 estimates of unobserved clonotypes. Generation probabilities were computed with OLGA for all TCRbeta clonotypes obtained by the gDNA method from a few donors. Drawn from immuneACCESS, this table holds only the in-frame rearrangements with V and J called that TCRdb kept. Clones are partly lost; checked studies trace under half to an unresolved V gene and leave the rest unexplained. V and J calls and clone size are copied from that table; D and trimming were computed from the DNA. This sample has roughly 2.6 million clones in its table, and approximately 92% of those were observed once. The ten largest clones capture 0.13% to 0.15% of the sample.

Concerning this clone: There is no known antigen for this receptor. No clone much larger than this one lies a single base away; base qualities are absent.

The clonotype was recovered from a man younger than 35 in good health. The chain is made from TRBV29-1 and TRBJ2-1; a weak D assignment points to TRBD2 (5 bases agree). Sequencing was carried out using naive CD4+ T cells sorted from blood. The cell subset or site label for this specimen denotes: CD45RA+ positively selected. The CDR3 protein is CSVDSAASYNEQFF. The nucleotide sequence reads as follows: TGCAGCGTTGACTCAGCGGCCTCCTACAATGAGCAGTTCTTC.